The 21 T cell receptor beta chains reported below all come from one sample, sequenced in a study of identical twins. TCRdb analysed the 5' RACE reads with MiXCR anew, one entry per CDR3 protein. The sample records under 500,000 distinct CDR3 sequences, around 15% being singletons. These data also featured in a second study, about yellow fever vaccine responses in identical twins.

What was sequenced was CD4+ T cells sorted from blood. The source is a woman aged 18 to 35 in good health.

This clonotype was counted many times. The chain has TRBV20-1 and TRBJ1-6; perhaps TRBD1 as D (6 bases). Germline V lookup: CDR1 DFQATT, CDR2 SNEGSKA (reference sequence). CDR3 size: 16 residues. V dropped 6 bases and J dropped 7 bases, with 22 bases sitting between them. CDR3 sequence (DNA): TGCAGTGCCGCCCGGACAGTTGGTCGGTTGAATTCACCCCTCCACTTT. It specifies CSAARTVGRLNSPLHF.

This clonotype has at least ten counts. V is TRBV20-1 and J is TRBJ2-5; 8 bases align to TRBD2. V was clipped by 6 bases and J by 5 bases; unmatched bases: 11. Germline-derived CDR1 and CDR2 are DFQATT and SNEGSKA (reference sequence). The CDR3 loop spans 14 amino acids. The CDR3: CSAASEERGETQYF. CDR3 nucleotides: TGCAGTGCCGCCTCCGAAGAGCGGGGGGAGACCCAGTACTTC.

This clonotype was observed a handful of times. The chain recombines TRBV7-3 with TRBJ2-2; D call uncertain. Per the germline V gene, CDR1 is SGHTA and CDR2 is FQGTGA. V was trimmed by 0 bases and J by 1 base, leaving 6 bases between them. The CDR3 covers 15 residues. This CDR3 reads CASSLTRQNTGELFF. Written as DNA, the CDR3 is TGTGCCAGCAGCTTAACAAGACAGAACACCGGGGAGCTGTTTTTT.

This clonotype was seen a few times. V is TRBV28 and J is TRBJ1-1; D is unresolved. Germline CDR1 reads MDHEN; CDR2 reads SYDVKM. This CDR3 has 15 residues. Trimming took off 7 bases at V and 4 bases at J, with 19 bases between the two ends. The CDR3 spells CASTLMSGVSTEAFF. CDR3 sequence (DNA): TGTGCCAGCACCCTGATGTCCGGGGTATCCACTGAAGCTTTCTTT.

This chain connects TRBV6-2 or TRBV6-3 to TRBJ2-7; possible D gene TRBD2, 5 bases. Trimming removed 8 bases from V and 3 bases from J, with 8 bases in between. The CDR3 spans 11 residues. CDR1 is MNHEY, CDR2 SVGEGT, per germline. The CDR3 reads CASLGGYEQYF. CDR3 bases: TGTGCCAGCCTTGGAGGCTACGAGCAGTACTTC.

The sample holds a few counts of this clonotype. J is TRBJ2-5 and V is TRBV7-2, with D tentatively TRBD2 (7 bases). There are 14 residues in the CDR3. Germline loops: CDR1 SGHTA, CDR2 FQGNSA. With 5 bases removed from V and 7 bases from J, the gap between germline ends came to 17 bases. The CDR3 region is CASSTVGGLMTQYF. Written as DNA, the CDR3 is TGTGCCAGCAGCACCGTGGGGGGGCTAATGACCCAGTACTTC. The full variable domain, completed using reference TRBV7-2 and TRBJ2-5, is GAGVSQSPSNKVTEKGKDVELRCDPISGHTALYWYRQSLGQGLEFLIYFQGNSAPDKSGLPSDRFSAERTGGSVSTLTIQRTQQEDSAVYLCASSTVGGLMTQYFGPGTRLLVL.

This clonotype appeared a few times. This rearrangement joins TRBV7-3 to TRBJ2-3, with D uncertain. This CDR3 region has 14 residues. Deletions cut 3 bases from V and 0 bases from J, with 7 bases between. Germline assignment: CDR1 SGHTA and CDR2 FQGTGA. CDR3 sequence: CASSFIPSTDTQYF. The CDR3 nucleotides are TGTGCCAGCAGCTTTATTCCCAGCACAGATACGCAGTATTTT.

Ten or more counts support this clonotype. V and J are TRBV5-1 and TRBJ2-7; D gene unclear. V was clipped by 0 bases and J by 3 bases, with 10 bases between them. The CDR3 is 14 amino acids. CDR1 SGHRS and CDR2 YFSETQ come from the germline V gene. Written as DNA, the CDR3 is TGCGCCAGCAGCTTGGCGTACTCCGACTACGAGCAGTACTTC. As protein: CASSLAYSDYEQYF. Full variable domain (missing parts from reference TRBV5-1 and TRBJ2-7): KAGVTQTPRYLIKTRGQQVTLSCSPISGHRSVSWYQQTPGQGLQFLFEYFSETQRNKGNFPGRFSGRQFSNSRSEMNVSTLELGDSALYLCASSLAYSDYEQYFGPGTRLTVT.

The V and J genes are TRBV20-1 and TRBJ2-7; 7 nucleotides line up with TRBD1. This CDR3 has 12 residues. The germline V gene has CDR1 DFQATT and CDR2 SNEGSKA (reference sequence). CDR3 in amino acids: CSATGTVYEQYF. For the CDR3, the DNA is TGCAGCGCGACCGGGACAGTCTACGAGCAGTACTTC.

The CDR3 reads CASSPDPRGAGELFF. In nucleotides, the CDR3 is TGCGCCAGCAGCCCGGACCCAAGAGGGGCCGGGGAGCTGTTTTTT. The chain combines TRBV5-1 with TRBJ2-2; D is perhaps TRBD1 or TRBD2 (5 bases each). This CDR3 comprises 15 residues. The germline gives CDR1 SGHRS, CDR2 YFSETQ. V lost 4 bases to trimming and J lost 6 bases, with 16 bases between them.

This clonotype has just a few counts. The V call is TRBV6-2 or TRBV6-3, the J call TRBJ2-7; a weak D match, TRBD2 (6 bases). CDR1 is MNHEY, CDR2 SVGEGT, per germline. V was cut by 0 bases and J by 2 bases, with 11 bases left in between. This CDR3 region has 15 residues. DNA of the CDR3: TGTGCCAGCAGTTACTCAGGACTACCTACCTACGAGCAGTACTTC. Translated: CASSYSGLPTYEQYF.

This clonotype has just a few counts. The chain uses TRBV11-2 and TRBJ2-7; D gene unclear. Trimming removed 0 bases from V and 2 bases from J, with 8 bases in between. Per germline, CDR1 SGHAT and CDR2 FQNNGV. The CDR3 consists of 14 residues. The CDR3 reads CASSLDGQTYEQYF. CDR3 nucleotide sequence: TGTGCCAGCAGCTTAGATGGTCAGACCTACGAGCAGTACTTC.

The chain couples TRBV3-1 to TRBJ2-7, with 10 bases matching TRBD2. The CDR3 covers 17 residues. After removal of 0 bases from V and 5 bases from J, the junction contained 10 bases not matched to a gene. Per germline, CDR1 LGHDT and CDR2 YNNKEL (reference sequence). The DNA of the CDR3 is TGTGCCAGCAGCCAAGAAGTACCGGGACTAGCGTCCAACGAGCAGTACTTC. Amino acid sequence: CASSQEVPGLASNEQYF.

The chain joins TRBV12-3 or TRBV12-4 to TRBJ2-7, with D perhaps matching TRBD2 (6 bases). The V end lost 6 bases, the J end lost 6 bases, and 9 bases lay between the germline ends. This CDR3 comprises 11 residues. CDR3 nucleotides: TGTGCCAGCAGCCGAGCGGGCGAGCAGTACTTC. Encoded protein: CASSRAGEQYF.

The chain recombines TRBV5-1 with TRBJ2-7; possible D gene TRBD1, 6 bases. The CDR3 runs to 15 residues. Germline CDR1 reads SGHRS; CDR2 reads YFSETQ. The germline V and J ends were trimmed by 0 bases and 2 bases, with 12 bases remaining between them. The CDR3 region has the DNA TGCGCCAGCAGCTTGGCCTGGGGACATACCTACGAGCAGTACTTC. Translated: CASSLAWGHTYEQYF.

This clonotype was counted between two and nine times. The rearrangement joins TRBV7-8 to TRBJ1-6; D ambiguous. The germline gives CDR1 SGHVS, CDR2 FQNEAQ. There are 14 residues in the CDR3. V was shortened by 1 base and J by 7 bases, with 8 bases between the two germline ends. CDR3 residues: CASSLVWENSPLHF. The CDR3 region has the DNA TGTGCCAGCAGCTTAGTGTGGGAAAATTCACCCCTCCACTTT.

V and J are TRBV13 and TRBJ2-3, with D possibly called TRBD1 or TRBD2 (6 bases each). The CDR3 has 16 residues. Germline V CDR1 and CDR2: PRHDT, FYEKMQ (reference sequence). The V end was cut by 5 bases, the J end by 4 bases, with 19 bases between. Written as DNA, the CDR3 is TGTGCCAGCAGCCCTTCCCGAGGGGGGCTCCCAGATACGCAGTATTTT. Protein sequence: CASSPSRGGLPDTQYF. Based on the CDR3 plus reference TRBV13 and TRBJ2-3, the full variable domain is AAGVIQSPRHLIKEKRETATLKCYPIPRHDTVYWYQQGPGQDPQFLISFYEKMQSDKGSIPDRFSAQQFSDYHSELNMSSLELGDSALYFCASSPSRGGLPDTQYFGPGTRLTVL.

This clonotype was detected a few times. A much more abundant neighbour one base away suggests this may be a read error. The chain couples TRBV7-8 to TRBJ2-1; 14 positions match TRBD2. The CDR3 has 14 residues. The V gene's germline CDR1 is SGHVS and CDR2 FQNEAQ. V trimming: 5 bases; J trimming: 7 bases; junction bases outside the gene matches: 1. The CDR3 here is CASSRTSGRNEQFF. CDR3 coding DNA: TGTGCCAGCAGCCGGACTAGCGGGAGGAATGAGCAGTTCTTC.

This clonotype was detected only a few times. The V call is TRBV7-2, the J call TRBJ2-3; 9 bases match TRBD1. V dropped 5 bases and J dropped 11; count of bases not matched to a gene: 8. CDR3 length: 13 amino acids. Germline CDR1 SGHTA, CDR2 FQGNSA. The CDR3: CASSPWGQGGQYF. The CDR3 coding sequence is TGTGCCAGCAGCCCCTGGGGACAGGGAGGGCAGTATTTT.

This clonotype showed up just a few times. The chain has TRBV24-1 and TRBJ2-2, with unresolved D. With 0 bases removed from V and 3 bases from J, the gap between germline ends came to 7 bases. The germline gives CDR1 KGHDR, CDR2 SFDVKD. This CDR3 region has 15 residues. Here the CDR3 DNA reads TGTGCCACCAGTGATTTGACCAGTGACACCGGGGAGCTGTTTTTT. Its translation: CATSDLTSDTGELFF.

This chain uses TRBV29-1 with TRBJ2-4, with TRBD1 matching over 10 bases. CDR3 length: 15 residues. V shed 1 base and J 3 bases; nucleotides not matched to a gene: 3. Germline CDR1 is SQVTM and CDR2 is ANQGSEA. The CDR3 DNA reads as TGCAGCGTTGAAGTCGGGACAGGGGTCAAAAACATTCAGTACTTC. This encodes CSVEVGTGVKNIQYF.